This paragraph covers one T cell receptor (beta chain) sequence. The antigen remains unidentified. This CDR3 has 15 amino acids. Trimming took off 6 bases at V and 5 bases at J, with 17 bases between the two ends. Germline-derived CDR1 and CDR2 are MNHNS and SASEGT. PCR primers comprised 60 Vbeta and 13 Jbeta primers. Repertoires were generated with immunoSEQ multiplex PCR, while TCRdb's copy carries only in-frame clones and drops some. Its table lists about 91,000 clones. The data derive from a study of cytomegalovirus exposure and HLA in healthy donors. Study summary: A preliminary data release comprised tens of millions of unique TCRs obtained from HLA-typed donors. Broader study findings: For TCR beta chains, V- and J-gene trimming was later linked to a missense DCLRE1C variant.

Each donor's status was that of a healthy bone marrow donor. The donors, nominally healthy at sampling, likely had unrecorded immune exposures. This chain uses TRBV6-1 with TRBJ1-5; a possible D gene is TRBD1 (6 bases). The sample was PBMCs. The receptor was derived from a woman aged 25 to 39 in good health and CMV-seronegative. The CDR3 DNA follows: TGTGCCAGCAGCCAACAGGGTTTTGGAGATCAGCCCCAGCATTTT. Amino acids: CASSQQGFGDQPQHF.